The 8 T cell receptor beta chains reported below all come from one sample, sequenced in a study of response to subunit inactivated influenza vaccine (dated by TCRdb to the late 2010s). The library was built by means of RT-PCR. TCRdb records Illumina HiSeq 2500 as the sequencer. Using fastp trimming at Q25 and MiXCR clonotype assembly, TCRdb reanalyzed the public sequencing data and kept in-frame beta chains. All rows with the same CDR3 protein become a single entry with the most common DNA and genes. In this sample the table shows 500,000 to 550,000 distinct CDR3 sequences, roughly a quarter of which occur a single time. The ten largest clones capture about 3% of the sample. The same data also contributed to another study, on T cells expressing NK-cell markers. Looking at the second paper: 5'RACE template switching, by which a universal primer site and unique molecular identifiers were added, was used to make TCR beta cDNA libraries.

This specimen was CD4+ T cells sorted from PBMCs, taken roughly 12 days after vaccination. Receptor source: a man in his fifties who received an inactivated influenza vaccine. Donor details come from another sample of the same person, matched by shared clones.

This clonotype was detected a few times. As DNA, the CDR3 is TGCAGTGCTAGAGATCTTCTACTAGCAGGCACAGATACGCAGTATTTT. Its translation: CSARDLLLAGTDTQYF. The chain joins TRBV20-1 to TRBJ2-3; a weak D match, TRBD2 (6 bases). V lost 0 bases, J lost 1 base, and 14 bases lay in between. Germline CDR1 reads DFQATT; CDR2 reads SNEGSKA (reference sequence). The CDR3 is 16 residues long.

The rearrangement uses TRBV5-5 and TRBJ2-7; 10 bases align to TRBD2. Unmatched junction bases numbered 7, after V lost 4 bases and J lost 3 bases. CDR3 size: 15 residues. CDR1 is SGHKS, CDR2 YYEKEE, per germline (reference sequence). The CDR3 protein is CASSIVGTSVYEQYF. CDR3 DNA sequence: TGTGCCAGCAGCATTGTCGGGACTAGCGTCTACGAGCAGTACTTC.

This chain uses TRBV11-3 with TRBJ2-1, with D perhaps assigned TRBD1 or TRBD2 (5 bases each). With 5 bases removed from V and 9 bases from J, the gap between germline ends came to 14 bases. Germline CDR1 SGHNT, CDR2 YENEEA. This CDR3 contains 13 residues. CDR3 in DNA: TGTGCCAGCAGCGCTCGGGGCTTAGGTGAGCAGTTCTTC. It specifies CASSARGLGEQFF. Drawing the rest from reference TRBV11-3 and TRBJ2-1, the complete variable domain is EAGVVQSPRYKIIEKKQPVAFWCNPISGHNTLYWYLQNLGQGPELLIRYENEEAVDDSQLPKDRFSAERLKGVDSTLKIQPAELGDSAVYLCASSARGLGEQFFGPGTRLTVL.

The chain employs TRBV10-3 and TRBJ2-7; D possibly corresponds to TRBD2 (6 bases). V lost 6 bases to trimming and J lost 7 bases, with 25 bases between them. This CDR3 is built from 16 residues. Germline V gene sequence: CDR1 ENHRY, CDR2 SYGVKD. CDR3 sequence (DNA): TGTGCCATCAGCCGGAGGGGCGCAGGTGACCCCGGGGAGCAGTACTTC. The encoded protein is CAISRRGAGDPGEQYF.

This clonotype was recorded a few times. The chain carries TRBV7-2 and TRBJ2-7, with unresolved D. Germline values: CDR1 SGHTA, CDR2 FQGNSA. The CDR3 contains 16 residues. V was shortened by 5 bases and J by 7 bases, with 24 bases between the two germline ends. CDR3: CASSPSGPGLNGEQYF. For the CDR3, the DNA is TGTGCCAGCAGCCCCAGTGGGCCGGGCCTAAACGGAGAGCAGTACTTC.

The chain recombines TRBV7-6 with TRBJ2-2, with D possibly matching TRBD2 (6 bases). The CDR3 spans 12 residues. Trimming stripped 7 bases from V and 8 bases from J, with 11 bases between. Germline CDR1 SGHVS, CDR2 FNYEAQ. Here the CDR3 reads CASTAGTGELFF. Here the CDR3 DNA reads TGTGCCAGCACCGCCGGGACTGGGGAGCTGTTTTTT.

Only a few counts were recorded for this clonotype. The chain couples TRBV18 to TRBJ2-1, with a tentative D call TRBD2 (6 bases). Between the trimmed V and J ends, which lost 3 bases and 6 bases, there was a span of 9 bases. Germline V lookup: CDR1 KGHSH, CDR2 LQKENI. This CDR3 is 13 amino acids long. In DNA form, the CDR3 reads TGTGCCAGCTCACCGGGAGGCTCCAATGAGCAGTTCTTC. Translating it yields CASSPGGSNEQFF.

This clonotype occurred a few times. The chain employs TRBV10-3 and TRBJ2-1; perhaps TRBD2 as D (6 bases). This CDR3 has 15 amino acids. Trimming removed 4 bases from V and 4 bases from J, with 14 bases in between. Germline V gene sequence: CDR1 ENHRY, CDR2 SYGVKD. CDR3 loop: CAISGPGVQYNEQFF. For the CDR3, the DNA is TGTGCCATCAGTGGGCCGGGAGTTCAATACAATGAGCAGTTCTTC.